Listed here is a single TCR beta chain. Reverse transcription of about 0.5 to 1 ug RNA used random hexamers. TCRdb processed the immunoSEQ multiplex PCR reads anew with MiXCR; each CDR3 protein has one entry. The top ten hold 0.25% to 0.3% of the sample, which has about 140,000 distinct CDR3 sequences, approximately 95% seen once. The record originates from a study of CD8 T cells in Susac syndrome. The authors negatively isolated CD8+ and CD4+ T cells and FACS-enriched TEMRA cells. The CDR3 covers 14 residues. CDR1 and CDR2 (germline): MNHEY, SMNVEV (reference sequence). V was pared by 2 bases and J by 1 base, with 8 bases between.

The TCR originated in a human donor in good health. The chain joins TRBV27 to TRBJ1-1; D perhaps matches TRBD1 (5 bases). Sequenced material: CD8+ T cells from PBMCs. CDR3 nucleotides: TGTGCCAGCAGTTTAGACGGGACGAACACTGAAGCTTTCTTT. It codes for CASSLDGTNTEAFF.